This is a list of T cell receptor beta chains from one sample in a study of T cell responses to AZD1222 COVID-19 vaccine. Sequenced by immunoSEQ multiplex PCR; TCRdb stores in-frame clones only, minus some. The sample shows approximately 130,000 clones, roughly 93% of them seen only once. Sequences were derived from peripheral blood, sampled on day 0 of AZD1222 vaccination. The receptor set was obtained from an adult in good health. The conserved cysteine and the conserved F or W are not part of the CDR3 here. Each record gives: J gene, V gene, CDR3 protein.

>TRBJ2-1|TRBV27
ASRGRGGISYNEQF
>TRBJ2-1|TRBV9
ASSAQGGRGLYNEQF
>TRBJ2-1|TRBV14
ASSQHRGYNEQF
>TRBJ1-4|TRBV6-1
ASSEGGSGEKKLF
>TRBJ2-2|TRBV5-1
ASRTSNTGELF
>TRBJ1-4|TRBV5-1
ASSLLATNEKLF
>TRBJ2-1|TRBV30
AWSSRSEQF
>TRBJ2-2|TRBV6-1
ASSAPTRGRRNTGELF
>TRBJ1-5|TRBV18
ASSPSAGGFGQPQH
>TRBJ2-7|TRBV7-8
ASSPLPSYEQY
>TRBJ2-1|TRBV19
ASSMDRGRYNEQF
>TRBJ1-6|TRBV19
ASSIATGNSESPLH
>TRBJ1-5|TRBV27
ASSLTGDQPQH
>TRBJ1-1|TRBV7-9
ASSLDMNTEAF
>TRBJ2-2|TRBV2
ASRPPDSVGTGELF
>TRBJ1-4|TRBV4-1
ASSQATSYDEKLF
>TRBJ1-2|TRBV25-1
ASSLGANYGYT
>TRBJ2-1|TRBV27
ASSLGTRSHEQF
>TRBJ1-4|TRBV6-5
ASSLGVALGKLF
>TRBJ2-1|TRBV9
ASSLRGTPGNNEQF